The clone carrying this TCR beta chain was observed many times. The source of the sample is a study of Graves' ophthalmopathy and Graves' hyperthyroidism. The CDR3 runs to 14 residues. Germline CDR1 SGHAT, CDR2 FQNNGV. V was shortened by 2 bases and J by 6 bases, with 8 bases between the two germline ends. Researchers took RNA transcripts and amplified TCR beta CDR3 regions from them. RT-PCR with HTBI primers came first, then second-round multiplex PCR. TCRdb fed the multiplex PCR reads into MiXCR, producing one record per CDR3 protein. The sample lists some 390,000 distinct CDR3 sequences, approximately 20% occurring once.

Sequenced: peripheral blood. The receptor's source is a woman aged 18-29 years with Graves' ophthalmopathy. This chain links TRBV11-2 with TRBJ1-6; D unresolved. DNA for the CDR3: TGTGCCAGCAGCTTAATGCGGGGTAATTCACCCCTCCACTTT. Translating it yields CASSLMRGNSPLHF.